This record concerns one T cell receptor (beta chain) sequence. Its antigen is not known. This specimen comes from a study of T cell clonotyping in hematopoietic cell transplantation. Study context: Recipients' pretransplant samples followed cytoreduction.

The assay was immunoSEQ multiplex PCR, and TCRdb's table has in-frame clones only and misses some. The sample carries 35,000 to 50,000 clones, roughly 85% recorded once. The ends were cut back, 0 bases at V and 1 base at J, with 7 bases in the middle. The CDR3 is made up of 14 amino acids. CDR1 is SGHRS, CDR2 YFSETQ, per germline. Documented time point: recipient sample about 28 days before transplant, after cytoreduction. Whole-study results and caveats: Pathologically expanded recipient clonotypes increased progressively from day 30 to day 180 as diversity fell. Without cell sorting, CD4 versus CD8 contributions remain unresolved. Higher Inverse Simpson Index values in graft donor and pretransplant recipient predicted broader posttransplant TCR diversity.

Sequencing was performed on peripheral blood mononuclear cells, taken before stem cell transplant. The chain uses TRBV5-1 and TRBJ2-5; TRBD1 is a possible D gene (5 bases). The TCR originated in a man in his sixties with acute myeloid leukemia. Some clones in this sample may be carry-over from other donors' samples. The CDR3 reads CASSLEGPQETQYF. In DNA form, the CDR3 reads TGCGCCAGCAGCTTGGAGGGGCCCCAAGAGACCCAGTACTTC.